Sequencing of this T cell receptor beta chain was carried out in a study of blood T cell repertoires in COVID-19. Germline V lookup: CDR1 SGDLS, CDR2 YYNGEE. Losses at the gene ends were 0 bases for V and 9 bases for J; bases not matched to a gene: 5. This CDR3 has 15 amino acids. Profiled with immunoSEQ multiplex PCR; TCRdb holds only in-frame clones, not every one. The sample yields approximately 140,000 clones, 75% to 90% seen once. This chain links TRBV9 with TRBJ1-6; 8 bases are a match to TRBD1. Material for sequencing was peripheral blood. The source is a man aged 45 to 65 with active or convalescent COVID-19. The CDR3: CASSVDPQGVSPLHF. CDR3 DNA sequence: TGTGCCAGCAGCGTAGACCCACAGGGGGTTTCACCCCTCCACTTT.